This TCR beta chain was recorded in a study of shared clonotypes between healthy human individuals. Trimming took 7 bases from V and 5 from J, leaving 19 bases between them. Germline V lookup: CDR1 SGHNT, CDR2 YYREEE (reference sequence). The CDR3 has 15 amino acids. Study findings and constraints: The generation probabilities recorded for non-shared clonotypes fell below those of clonotypes shared by all four donors. The diversity represented, both genetic and in exposure history, was limited by few donors. Richness estimates generally favored naive over memory subsets.

Replicate sorted-subset PCRs were loaded with around 220 ng DNA, roughly 33,000 T cell genomes. Clones were read by immunoSEQ multiplex PCR, and TCRdb kept only the in-frame ones, dropping some. The sample contains approximately 2.1 million clones, approximately 95% of which appear only once. Concerning this clone: Its antigen is still unknown.

The V call is TRBV5-4, the J call TRBJ2-1, with TRBD2 as a possible D gene (5 bases). The TCR comes from a man younger than 30 in good health. Some clones in this sample may be carry-over from other donors' samples. Specimen: naive CD4+ T cells from PBMCs. Subset given: CD45RA+ positively selected. The CDR3 DNA is TGTGCCAGCTCCTTTGGCGGGCAACCTCACAATGAGCAGTTCTTC. This codes for CASSFGGQPHNEQFF.